This T cell receptor beta chain is from a study of early stage breast cancer tumors. General study results and limits: Comparing each tissue with blood distinguished tumor from normal in 14 of 16 patients.

In the case of this clone: Its antigen is as yet unknown.

The protocol was immunoSEQ multiplex PCR, while the TCRdb copy is restricted to in-frame clones and leaves out a portion. The sample records thousands of clones, 60% to 80% being singletons. The sequenced sample was normal breast tissue next to the tumor. This TCR derives from a person in their sixties or seventies with breast cancer.

The CDR3 DNA sequence: TGTGCCAGCAGCCTTACAGGAGTTACCTACGAGCAGTACTTC. Translating it yields CASSLTGVTYEQYF. The V gene is TRBV7-9, the J gene TRBJ2-7; D possibly corresponds to TRBD1 (5 bases). The CDR3 extends over 14 amino acids. Germline CDR1 is SEHNR and CDR2 is FQNEAQ (reference sequence). V lost 5 bases and J 2 bases, leaving 13 bases between the germline ends.